Listed below are T cell receptor beta chains from one sample, sequenced in a study of cytomegalovirus exposure and HLA in healthy donors. Assay used: immunoSEQ multiplex PCR; TCRdb lists only in-frame clones, some missing. The sample has around 150,000 clones, 75% to 90% seen once. Sequencing was done on a sample of PBMCs. Every receptor here comes from a woman under 30 in good health and CMV-seronegative. The CDR3 runs from the conserved cysteine through the conserved F or W. The order of the fields is V gene, clone size, J gene, D gene, CDR3 protein, CDR3 DNA. A D gene is named only where the DNA matches it firmly. Clone size, where shown, is once, few, many, or a class for clones that have expanded.

>TRBV19|once|TRBJ2-2|TRBD2
CASNPLTSGGLMGELFF
TGTGCCAGTAACCCACTGACTAGCGGGGGGTTAATGGGGGAGCTGTTTTTT
>TRBV11-2|.|TRBJ1-6|TRBD1
CASSLVPGGSGSPLHF
TGTGCCAGCAGCTTAGTCCCAGGGGGCAGTGGTTCACCCCTCCACTTT
>TRBV15|.|TRBJ1-2|TRBD1
CATSPDRGGYGYTF
TGTGCCACCAGCCCCGACAGGGGGGGCTATGGCTACACCTTC
>TRBV7-8|.|TRBJ1-2|.
CASSLRTGYGYTF
TGTGCCAGCAGCTTAAGAACAGGCTATGGCTACACCTTC
>TRBV6-6|.|TRBJ1-1|.
CASNPPGGNTEAFF
TGTGCCAGCAACCCCCCCGGGGGGAACACTGAAGCTTTCTTT
>TRBV13|.|TRBJ2-7|.
CASSPGTLPYEQYF
TGTGCCAGCAGCCCCGGGACACTCCCCTACGAGCAGTACTTC
>TRBV9|.|TRBJ2-3|.
CASSVVSTDTQYF
TGTGCCAGCAGCGTAGTAAGCACAGATACGCAGTATTTT
>TRBV11-3|.|TRBJ2-2|.
CASSPGLLNTGELFF
TGTGCCAGCAGCCCAGGACTCTTGAACACCGGGGAGCTGTTTTTT
>TRBV9|.|TRBJ2-7|TRBD1
CASSAALTGNDEQYF
TGTGCCAGCAGCGCCGCCCTGACAGGGAACGACGAGCAGTACTTC
>TRBV4-1|once|TRBJ1-1|.
CASSQVLLANTEAFF
TGCGCCAGCAGCCAAGTTCTGTTGGCGAACACTGAAGCTTTCTTT
>TRBV5-6|.|TRBJ2-2|TRBD2
CASSSRLAGGPRTGELFF
TGTGCCAGCAGCTCAAGACTAGCGGGGGGGCCGCGCACCGGGGAGCTGTTTTTT
>TRBV19|.|TRBJ1-1|.
CASSIMGGAAAFF
TGTGCCAGTAGTATAATGGGAGGCGCTGCGGCTTTCTTT
>TRBV5-1|.|TRBJ2-7|.
CASSSGPYEQYF
TGCGCCAGCAGCTCGGGTCCCTACGAGCAGTACTTC
>TRBV28|.|TRBJ1-5|.
CASGTPIGVGFSNQPQHF
TGTGCCAGCGGGACACCGATTGGGGTCGGGTTTAGCAATCAGCCCCAGCATTTT
>TRBV4-1|.|TRBJ2-3|.
CASSERITNTQYF
TGCGCCAGCAGCGAACGAATAACTAATACGCAGTATTTT
>TRBV28|.|TRBJ2-7|TRBD1
CASSSDVGTGWSYEQCF
TGTGCCAGCAGTTCGGACGTAGGGACAGGTTGGTCCTACGAGCAGTGCTTC
>TRBV5-1|.|TRBJ2-3|TRBD2
CASSFSPMGGGADTQYF
TGCGCCAGCAGCTTCAGTCCCATGGGGGGGGGTGCAGATACGCAGTATTTT
>TRBV6-1|once|TRBJ1-1|.
CASSPFRDPNTEAFF
TGTGCCAGCAGTCCCTTTCGGGATCCGAACACTGAAGCTTTCTTT
>TRBV2|.|TRBJ1-6|.
CASSEEMGGLHGSPLHF
TGTGCCAGCAGTGAAGAAATGGGGGGGCTTCATGGTTCACCCCTCCACTTT
>TRBV6-1|once|TRBJ2-4|TRBD1
CASSGGQGLIAKNIQYF
TGTGCCAGCAGTGGCGGACAGGGACTTATAGCCAAAAACATTCAGTACTTC
>TRBV27|.|TRBJ2-7|.
CASSLSISYRGSEYF
TGTGCCAGCAGTTTATCGATAAGCTATAGGGGGAGCGAGTACTTC
>TRBV6-5|.|TRBJ2-3|.
CASRGSKGGSDTQYF
TGTGCCAGCAGGGGTTCGAAGGGAGGTTCAGATACGCAGTATTTT
>TRBV27|.|TRBJ2-1|TRBD2
CASSLVAGGLNEQFF
TGTGCCAGCAGTTTGGTAGCGGGGGGGTTAAATGAGCAGTTCTTC
>TRBV15|few|TRBJ1-2|.
CATSRDRRAANYGYTF
TGTGCCACCAGCAGAGACCGGAGGGCGGCAAACTATGGCTACACCTTC
>TRBV9|.|TRBJ2-3|.
CASRRGQIDTQYF
TGTGCCAGCAGGCGGGGCCAAATCGATACGCAGTATTTT
>TRBV11-2|.|TRBJ1-2|.
CASSFLTEYGYTF
TGTGCCAGCAGCTTTCTCACAGAATATGGCTACACCTTC
>TRBV11-2|once|TRBJ2-1|TRBD2
CASSPTSGTYNEQFF
TGTGCCAGCAGTCCTACTAGCGGTACCTACAATGAGCAGTTCTTC
>TRBV2|once|TRBJ2-3|.
CASSEGLVLDTQYF
TGTGCCAGCAGTGAAGGGTTAGTGTTAGATACGCAGTATTTT
>TRBV27|.|TRBJ2-1|.
CASSLSPGGTGNNEQFF
TGTGCCAGCAGTTTATCCCCGGGGGGGACAGGGAACAATGAGCAGTTCTTC
>TRBV7-7|.|TRBJ1-3|.
CASSLGSGSGNTIYF
TGTGCCAGCAGCTTAGGATCAGGGTCTGGAAACACCATATATTTT
>TRBV27|.|TRBJ1-5|.
CASSSEGDQPQHF
TGTGCCAGCAGCTCCGAGGGGGATCAGCCCCAGCATTTT
>TRBV28|once|TRBJ1-3|.
CASSLRPGNTIYF
TGTGCCAGCAGCTTACGTCCAGGGAACACCATATATTTT
>TRBV30|once|TRBJ2-7|.
CAWSVVPESSYEQYF
TGTGCCTGGAGTGTAGTCCCGGAGAGCTCCTACGAGCAGTACTTC
>TRBV18|.|TRBJ2-7|TRBD2
CASSPPWTSGGAYEQYF
TGTGCCAGCTCACCACCCTGGACTAGCGGGGGGGCTTACGAGCAGTACTTC
>TRBV6-5|.|TRBJ2-2|.
CASSQQEYTGELFF
TGTGCCAGCAGTCAACAGGAATACACCGGGGAGCTGTTTTTT
>TRBV2|.|TRBJ2-7|.
CASSVGGGASYEQYF
TGTGCCAGCAGTGTGGGCGGGGGCGCCTCCTACGAGCAGTACTTC
>TRBV5-4|.|TRBJ1-2|TRBD1
CASSPGTGGALLYGYTF
TGTGCCAGCAGCCCCGGGACAGGGGGCGCGCTGCTGTATGGCTACACCTTC
>TRBV6-4|.|TRBJ1-6|TRBD1
CASSDPGTGRNSPLHF
TGTGCCAGCAGTGACCCCGGGACAGGGCGTAATTCACCCCTCCACTTT
>TRBV6-6|.|TRBJ1-1|.
CAIASPSGNTEAFF
TGTGCCATCGCATCCCCGAGTGGGAACACTGAAGCTTTCTTT
>TRBV7-9|once|TRBJ2-5|.
CASSLSPTGKIETQYF
TGTGCCAGCAGCTTATCGCCCACAGGGAAAATAGAGACCCAGTACTTC
>TRBV2|.|TRBJ2-7|.
CASSRRDGLYEQYF
TGTGCCAGCAGTCGGCGGGACGGACTTTACGAGCAGTACTTC
>TRBV4-1|.|TRBJ1-5|TRBD1
CASSQAGTGSNQPQHF
TGCGCCAGCAGCCAGGCCGGGACAGGGTCCAATCAGCCCCAGCATTTT
>TRBV6-5|once|TRBJ1-3|.
CASSYGTRGGRNTIYF
TGTGCCAGCAGTTACGGGACCCGAGGGGGACGAAACACCATATATTTT
>TRBV6-1|.|TRBJ2-5|.
CASSAQETQYF
TGTGCCAGCAGTGCGCAAGAGACCCAGTACTTC
>TRBV19|.|TRBJ2-1|.
CASSPRSGDYNEQFF
TGTGCCAGTAGTCCCCGATCGGGGGACTACAATGAGCAGTTCTTC
>TRBV7-9|.|TRBJ2-1|.
CASSPSLGTSYNEQFF
TGTGCCAGCAGCCCATCATTGGGGACTTCTTACAATGAGCAGTTCTTC
>TRBV6-6|.|TRBJ2-3|TRBD2
CASSRTSGGGTDTQYF
TGTGCCAGCAGTCGGACTAGCGGGGGGGGCACAGATACGCAGTATTTT
>TRBV11-2|.|TRBJ2-7|.
CASSPVSRSYEQYF
TGTGCCAGCAGCCCCGTCTCCCGCTCCTACGAGCAGTACTTC
>TRBV5-6|.|TRBJ2-5|TRBD2
CASSGLAGVQETQYF
TGTGCCAGCAGCGGACTAGCGGGGGTTCAAGAGACCCAGTACTTC
>TRBV27|.|TRBJ1-1|.
CASRTRVPTEAFF
TGTGCCAGCCGGACCAGGGTTCCCACTGAAGCTTTCTTT
>TRBV18|.|TRBJ1-2|.
CASSPQPADSNYGYTF
TGTGCCAGCTCACCTCAACCCGCCGACAGTAACTATGGCTACACCTTC
>TRBV5-6|.|TRBJ2-6|.
CASTAPTGPYSGANVLTF
TGTGCCAGCACCGCCCCTACAGGGCCTTACTCTGGGGCCAACGTCCTGACTTTC
>TRBV7-9|.|TRBJ2-3|TRBD2
CASSFPPSGGARDTQYF
TGTGCCAGCAGCTTTCCCCCTAGCGGGGGGGCCCGTGATACGCAGTATTTT